These 10 T cell receptor beta chains were all obtained from the same sample, sequenced in a study of blood T cell repertoires in COVID-19 (dated by TCRdb to about 2020). Receptor amplification or capture employed the immunoSEQ multiplex PCR assay. TCRdb mirrors the immuneACCESS table, restricted to in-frame sequences. Some clones are absent from its copies; in checked studies, under half trace to an unresolved V gene, and the reason for the others is unknown. This sample gives just over 300,000 clones in total; about nine tenths of them show up just once. The ten most abundant clones make up 1.8% of the sample. The sample was peripheral blood. These TCRs come from a woman aged 25 to 39 with COVID-19, enrolled during active disease.

V is TRBV19 and J is TRBJ2-2, with D possibly TRBD2 on 6 matching bases. Germline V gene lookup returns CDR1 LNHDA and CDR2 SQIVND (reference sequence). The CDR3 runs 19 residues. The V gene lost 10 bases and the J gene lost 7 bases, with 34 bases spanning the gap. Written as DNA, the CDR3 is TGTGCCACATCTTCGGGGGACCGAGAAAGGGTAGTTTATGGCGGGGAGCTGTTTTTT. Residues: CATSSGDRERVVYGGELFF.

The rearrangement links TRBV6-4 to TRBJ2-3, with 10 bases aligning to TRBD2. Germline V gene lookup returns CDR1 MRHNA and CDR2 SNTAGT. The J segment lost 5 bases and the V segment lost 0 bases, leaving 5 bases of the junction unmatched. The CDR3 is 16 amino acids. Here the CDR3 DNA reads TGTGCCAGCAGTGACTCCGGGACTAGCGATGTAGATACGCAGTATTTT. Its protein product is CASSDSGTSDVDTQYF.

This sequence joins TRBV12-3 or TRBV12-4 and TRBJ2-2, with D unclear. V gave up 7 bases and J gave up 7 bases, with 10 bases separating them. The CDR3 has 12 amino acids. CDR3 amino acids: CASTQYGGELFF. The DNA for the CDR3 is TGTGCCAGCACGCAATACGGCGGGGAGCTGTTTTTT.

V is TRBV6-2 or TRBV6-3 and J is TRBJ1-2, with a possible D match to TRBD1 (6 bases). Trimming pared 6 bases from V and 4 bases from J, leaving 15 bases between. The CDR3 is made up of 14 amino acids. CDR1 MNHEY and CDR2 SVGEGT come from the germline V gene. CDR3 loop: CASSSSGATYGYTF. DNA of the CDR3: TGTGCCAGCAGCTCGTCAGGGGCGACCTATGGCTACACCTTC.

This clone was detected once. The rearrangement uses TRBV15 and TRBJ1-2, with D maybe TRBD1 (6 bases). Trimming removed 0 bases from V and 6 bases from J, with 8 bases in between. Germline CDR1 is LNHNV and CDR2 is YYDKDF (reference sequence). The CDR3 runs to 13 residues. For the CDR3, the DNA is TGTGCCACCAGCAGAGACCCAGGGGATGGCTACACCTTC. Translating it yields CATSRDPGDGYTF.

This chain joins TRBV7-2 and TRBJ2-3; 11 bases align to TRBD1. The CDR3 extends over 15 amino acids. Germline CDR1 is SGHTA and CDR2 is FQGNSA. V lost 5 bases to trimming and J lost 3 bases; unmatched junction nucleotides: 4. The CDR3 sequence is CASSQGTGGTDTQYF. The CDR3 nucleotides read TGTGCCAGCAGCCAGGGGACAGGGGGGACAGATACGCAGTATTTT.

The chain employs TRBV2 and TRBJ2-5, with 7 bases fitting TRBD2. The V gene end was trimmed by 0 bases and the J gene end by 5 bases; junction bases not matched to a gene: 6. Germline CDR1 is SNHLY and CDR2 is FYNNEI. This CDR3 is 15 amino acids long. In DNA form, the CDR3 reads TGTGCCAGCAGTGAAGCGCTTCCGGGGGGTGAGACCCAGTACTTC. Its translation: CASSEALPGGETQYF.

The rearrangement joins TRBV6-2 or TRBV6-3 to TRBJ2-7, with D possibly TRBD2 on 7 matching bases. This CDR3 spans 15 amino acids. CDR1 is MNHEY and CDR2 is SVGEGT in the germline V gene. Trimming removed 5 bases at V and 0 bases at J, with 14 bases between. Here the CDR3 DNA reads TGTGCCAGCAGTGGGTCGGGGGGCAGCTCCTACGAGCAGTACTTC. It codes for CASSGSGGSSYEQYF.

The CDR3 loop is CSVVLGNNSPLHF. The CDR3 region has the DNA TGCAGCGTTGTTCTAGGAAATAATTCACCCCTCCACTTT. The chain joins TRBV29-1 to TRBJ1-6; D unclear. CDR3 size: 13 residues. The V gene lost 4 bases and the J gene lost 5 bases, with 9 bases spanning the gap. Germline V gene lookup returns CDR1 SQVTM and CDR2 ANQGSEA.

The genes are TRBV3-1 (or the pseudogene TRBV3-2) and TRBJ1-2; 7 bases are a match to TRBD1. CDR1 is LGHDT, CDR2 YNNKEL, per germline (reference sequence). CDR3 length: 14 residues. With V trimmed by 5 bases and J by 3 bases, 6 bases remained unmatched. The CDR3 sequence: CASSTRQGHYGYTF. The CDR3 DNA follows: TGTGCCAGCAGCACCCGACAGGGCCACTATGGCTACACCTTC.